This TCR beta chain is drawn from a study of T-cell memory formation after mild COVID-19. As regards this clonotype: Its target is unknown.

Study outcomes and limitations: Mainly in CM and EM were contracting CD4+ clones; CD8+ were in EMRA.

This CDR3 region has 12 residues. Trimming left V 8 bases short and J 0 bases short, with 7 bases between. Germline values: CDR1 SGHVS, CDR2 FQNEAQ. One entry per CDR3 protein results from TCRdb running MiXCR on the 5' RACE reads. This table has about 360,000 distinct CDR3 sequences, about an eighth appearing once. What was sequenced was PBMCs or a T cell subset sorted from them (not recorded which). This chain links TRBV7-8 with TRBJ2-5, with D unclear. The receptor was isolated from a man between 18 and 29 years old who had mild COVID-19 (a few samples of this study predate the infection). Cell type and time point are not known. In nucleotides, the CDR3 is TGTGCCAGCGGAAGAGACCAAGAGACCCAGTACTTC. It is translated as CASGRDQETQYF.